This TCR beta chain is from a study of regulatory T cells in long-lasting Graves disease. Concerning this clonotype itself: The antigen remains undetermined.

The time point was: newly diagnosed GD, antithyroid drugs for less than 3 months. From RNA extracted from PBMCs, the TCR library was made. TCR beta libraries were built with iRepertoire HTBI primers and Arm-PCR of CDR3 regions. Using its own MiXCR run on the multiplex PCR reads, TCRdb lists one record per CDR3 protein. This table holds under 300,000 distinct CDR3 sequences, 20% found once. Findings of the study overall: Segments TRBV28, TRBJ1-2 and TRBJ2-5 showed preferential usage in persistent disease. Compared with new cases, persistent Graves' patients showed reduced TCR diversity.

Germline CDR1 SGHAT, CDR2 FQNNGV. Germline trimming cut 5 bases from V and 6 bases from J; bases unmatched to any gene: 3. The CDR3 spans 14 residues. This clonotype originated in a female donor with Graves disease. The sample here was peripheral blood mononuclear cells (PBMCs), taken at new diagnosis, from a patient treated with antithyroid drugs. This chain uses TRBV11-2 with TRBJ2-1; 11 nucleotides agree with TRBD1. CDR3 sequence reads: CASSRGTGGNEQFF. In DNA form, the CDR3 reads TGTGCCAGCAGCCGCGGGACAGGGGGCAATGAGCAGTTCTTC.